These 15 T cell receptor beta chains were all obtained from the same sample, sequenced in a study of blood T cells in healthy people across ages (dated by TCRdb to the mid-2010s). The library was made by 5' RACE. The data were produced on an Illumina HiSeq 2500. The second PCR ran for roughly 7 to 11 cycles and used a J-beta primer mix along with a sample-barcoded 5' primer. TCRdb's own reprocessing of the public reads used fastp at Q25 and MiXCR and kept productive beta chains. Duplicate CDR3 protein sequences are folded into a single record with the most common DNA and genes. This sample is represented by around 750,000 distinct CDR3 sequences; roughly 53% of them were singletons. About 38% of the sample belongs to the ten largest clones. The source material was blood. The receptors were sampled from a man of 80 years or more in good health.

The chain has TRBV24-1 and TRBJ2-5; the match to TRBD2 covers 9 bases. The CDR3 is made up of 14 amino acids. Germline lookup yields CDR1 KGHDR and CDR2 SFDVKD. V trimming: 4 bases; J trimming: 5 bases; junction bases outside the gene matches: 4. The CDR3 is CATSEAGGRETQYF. CDR3 DNA: TGTGCCACCAGTGAGGCGGGAGGGCGGGAGACCCAGTACTTC.

The chain joins TRBV27 to TRBJ2-4; 8 positions match TRBD2. The CDR3 is 16 amino acids. The trim removed 5 bases at V and 4 bases at J, leaving 10 bases unmatched. From germline, CDR1 is MNHEY and CDR2 SMNVEV (reference sequence). The CDR3: CASSGAGVGDKNIQYF. The CDR3 DNA is TGTGCCAGCAGTGGAGCGGGAGTGGGGGATAAAAACATTCAGTACTTC.

The chain carries TRBV10-3 and TRBJ2-5; D is unresolved. Germline assignment: CDR1 ENHRY and CDR2 SYGVKD. The CDR3 is 14 amino acids. With 0 bases removed from V and 11 bases from J, the gap between germline ends came to 16 bases. CDR3 region: CAISESSTAGEQYF. The DNA for the CDR3 is TGTGCCATCAGTGAGTCGAGCACAGCCGGTGAGCAGTACTTC.

This chain joins TRBV3-1 and TRBJ2-1; 8 bases are shared with TRBD2. The CDR3 runs 16 residues. The V gene end was trimmed by 4 bases and the J gene end by 8 bases; junction bases not matched to a gene: 13. Germline CDR1 is LGHDT and CDR2 is YNNKEL (reference sequence). The CDR3, as DNA: TGTGCCAGCAGCCGTGAAGCGAGCGGGAGAAGGTATGAGCAGTTCTTC. Encoded protein: CASSREASGRRYEQFF.

On this clonotype: Germline and junction disagree at one end, which may indicate a read error. The V and J genes are TRBV10-3 and TRBJ2-5; no clear D. CDR1 is ENHRY and CDR2 is SYGVKD in the germline V gene. The CDR3 length is 11 residues. CDR3 nucleotides: TGTGCCGTCAGTGAGAGTAACGAGCGGTACTTC. This encodes CAVSESNERYF.

This clonotype showed up many times. The chain carries TRBV29-1 and TRBJ2-7; TRBD2 might be the D (6 bases). Trimming removed 4 bases at V and 8 bases at J, with 15 bases between. CDR3 length: 12 residues. Germline V gene lookup returns CDR1 SQVTM and CDR2 ANQGSEA. The CDR3 DNA sequence: TGCAGCGTTGCCTCCACTAGCCAACAGCAGTACTTC. This translates into CSVASTSQQQYF.

The rearrangement links TRBV6-5 to TRBJ2-2; the D is unclear. CDR3 size: 14 residues. Trimming left V 5 bases short and J 5 bases short, with 12 bases between. Germline loops: CDR1 MNHEY, CDR2 SVGAGI. CDR3 coding DNA: TGTGCCAGCAGTGTAACCCCCGGAACCGGGGAGCTGTTTTTT. Its translation: CASSVTPGTGELFF.

V usage is TRBV28 and J usage is TRBJ2-3; 11 bases align to TRBD2. The V and J ends lost 6 bases and 5 bases, in that order; junction bases with no gene match: 19. Germline V gives CDR1 MDHEN, CDR2 SYDVKM. The CDR3 covers 19 residues. CDR3 loop: CASSLPTGVAGGPGDTQYF. The CDR3 DNA follows: TGTGCCAGCAGCCTACCAACGGGGGTAGCGGGAGGGCCCGGAGATACGCAGTATTTT.

This clonotype was seen only a few times. V and J are TRBV29-1 and TRBJ1-2, with D perhaps TRBD1 (5 bases). This CDR3 is 9 amino acids long. Germline assignment: CDR1 SQVTM and CDR2 ANQGSEA. Trimming took off 7 bases at V and 7 bases at J, with 7 bases between the two ends. CDR3 region: CSAGGGYTF. CDR3 coding DNA: TGCAGCGCTGGGGGTGGCTACACCTTC.

This clonotype was found a few times. V gene TRBV12-3 or TRBV12-4 combines with J gene TRBJ2-1; D is uncertain. The germline V and J ends were trimmed by 3 bases and 7 bases, with 13 bases remaining between them. This CDR3 contains 14 residues. The CDR3 region has the DNA TGTGCCAGCAGTTTCTCCCCCCTATCGAATGAGCAGTTCTTC. Its translation is CASSFSPLSNEQFF.

The rearrangement uses TRBV29-1 and TRBJ2-3; 11 bases fit TRBD2. The junction had 19 bases not matched to a gene; V was cut back by 0 bases and J by 14 bases. CDR1 is SQVTM and CDR2 is ANQGSEA in the germline V gene. The CDR3 is 17 residues long. DNA of the CDR3: TGCAGCGTTGAAGATCTCGCTAGCGGGAGGTGGGAAAGATACGCGTATTTT. This gives the protein CSVEDLASGRWERYAYF.

The chain has TRBV3-1 and TRBJ2-4; 9 bases are shared with TRBD1. The V segment lost 8 bases and the J segment 13 bases; nucleotides outside the gene matches: 12. This CDR3 comprises 13 residues. Germline-derived CDR1 and CDR2 are LGHDT and YNNKEL (reference sequence). The CDR3 DNA reads as TGTGCCAGCCGGTCGGGACAGGGCGGTCAGCAGTACTTC. Translated: CASRSGQGGQQYF.

The chain employs TRBV20-1 and TRBJ2-1; possibly TRBD1 or TRBD2 for D (5 bases each). The CDR3 totals 15 residues. The germline V gene has CDR1 DFQATT and CDR2 SNEGSKA (reference sequence). V lost 3 bases and J 9 bases, leaving 21 bases between the germline ends. The CDR3 spells CSARKGAQLSGEQFF. The DNA for the CDR3 is TGCAGTGCTAGGAAAGGGGCGCAACTAAGCGGTGAGCAGTTCTTC.

The rearrangement joins TRBV5-6 to TRBJ2-2; 8 bases match TRBD2. CDR1 is SGHDT, CDR2 YYEEEE, per germline. J lost 3 bases, V lost 0 bases, and 1 base had no gene match. The CDR3 runs to 15 residues. CDR3 sequence reads: CASSLGTSYTGELFF. The DNA for the CDR3 is TGTGCCAGCAGCTTGGGGACTAGCTACACCGGGGAGCTGTTTTTT.

With regard to this clonotype: This may arise from a read error, as a much more abundant clone is one base away. As the CDR3 is not closed by the conserved phenylalanine or tryptophan, this likely results from a read error. This chain connects TRBV5-1 to TRBJ2-7, with 12 bases fitting TRBD1. Unmatched junction bases numbered 9, after V lost 5 bases and J lost 3 bases. The length of the CDR3 is 16 residues. The germline V gene has CDR1 SGHRS and CDR2 YFSETQ. The DNA of the CDR3 is TGCGCCAGCAGTTCATCCGGGACAGGGGGCGTCTACGAGCAGTACCTC. Translation gives CASSSSGTGGVYEQYL.